The 24 T cell receptor beta chains in this list originate from one sample, sequenced in a study of cytomegalovirus exposure and HLA in healthy donors. PCR employed 60 Vbeta and 13 Jbeta primers. Sequenced by immunoSEQ multiplex PCR; TCRdb stores in-frame clones only, minus some. The data show roughly 100,000 clones, more than 60% seen once. Source material: PBMCs. These receptors were collected from a man in his 60s in good health and CMV-seronegative.

The chain recombines TRBV27 with TRBJ2-7, with D unresolved. Germline assignment: CDR1 MNHEY and CDR2 SMNVEV (reference sequence). There are 14 residues in the CDR3. V lost 6 bases to trimming and J lost 3 bases, with 15 bases between them. The CDR3 region has the DNA TGTGCCAGCAGACCGTATTTCCTAAACTACGAGCAGTACTTC. Translating gives CASRPYFLNYEQYF.

A few counts support this clone. The chain is built from TRBV7-2 and TRBJ1-4; 9 nucleotides agree with TRBD1. The CDR3 runs 14 residues. The ends lost 5 bases at V and 7 bases at J; junction bases unmatched: 5. CDR1 is SGHTA and CDR2 is FQGNSA in the germline V gene. CDR3 in amino acids: CASSPTGGGEKLFF. The DNA for the CDR3 is TGTGCCAGCAGCCCAACAGGGGGCGGTGAAAAACTGTTTTTT.

The chain carries TRBV29-1 and TRBJ2-1; TRBD2 matches at 11 bases. The junction had 18 bases not matched to a gene; V was cut back by 0 bases and J by 5 bases. Germline-derived CDR1 and CDR2 are SQVTM and ANQGSEA. This CDR3 comprises 20 residues. As DNA, the CDR3 is TGCAGCGTTGAAGAGGGGGAGGCTAGCGGGGGGACCGGGAGCCACAATGAGCAGTTCTTC. As protein: CSVEEGEASGGTGSHNEQFF.

The rearrangement joins TRBV7-2 to TRBJ1-2; 11 bases are shared with TRBD1. V lost 0 bases to trimming and J lost 3 bases; unmatched junction nucleotides: 12. Germline V gene lookup returns CDR1 SGHTA and CDR2 FQGNSA. The CDR3 is made up of 19 amino acids. The CDR3 DNA sequence: TGTGCCAGCAGCTTAGCAGTCCCGGGACAGGGGGGAAATCACTATGGCTACACCTTC. Amino acid sequence: CASSLAVPGQGGNHYGYTF.

This clone was counted only a few times. The CDR3 DNA sequence: TGTGCCAGCAGCTCATCTCCCGGAACTACCCTCGCTCTAGTC. Amino acids: CASSSSPGTTLALV. The V and J genes are TRBV7-2 and TRBJ2-7, with D hard to call. The CDR3 length is 14 residues. Germline CDR1 SGHTA, CDR2 FQGNSA.

V is TRBV21-1 and J is TRBJ1-5; the listed D gene, TRBD1, was not tested against the DNA. TRBV21-1 represents a pseudogene. The CDR3 contains 16 residues. The CDR3 bases are TGTGCCAGCAGCAACCGTTCCCGTGACAGGGATCAGCCCCAGCATTTT. Translation gives CASSNRSRDRDQPQHF.

The chain employs TRBV30 and TRBJ1-1; TRBD1 agrees at 7 bases. This CDR3 comprises 16 residues. Germline V CDR1 and CDR2: GTSNPN, SVGIG (reference sequence). J lost 0 bases, V lost 4 bases, and 11 bases had no gene match. CDR3 sequence: CAWTRFGGQLNTEAFF. Written as DNA, the CDR3 is TGTGCCTGGACTCGTTTTGGGGGACAGCTGAACACTGAAGCTTTCTTT.

The gene calls are TRBV28 and TRBJ1-5; 7 bases line up with TRBD1. V was clipped by 5 bases and J by 0 bases; unmatched bases: 13. Germline V gene data show CDR1 as MDHEN and CDR2 as SYDVKM. The CDR3 covers 18 residues. CDR3 residues: CASSGSRDSKYSNQPQHF. CDR3 coding DNA: TGTGCCAGCAGTGGGTCTCGGGACAGCAAATATAGCAATCAGCCCCAGCATTTT.

V usage is TRBV7-2 and J usage is TRBJ1-2; 11 bases agree with TRBD1. Trimming cost V 0 bases and J 8 bases; bases outside gene matches: 8. The CDR3 contains 16 residues. CDR1 is SGHTA, CDR2 FQGNSA, per germline. The DNA for the CDR3 is TGTGCCAGCAGCTTAGCTGGGACAGGGGGTCGTGGGGGCTACACCTTC. It is translated as CASSLAGTGGRGGYTF.

The chain is built from TRBV18 and TRBJ1-5; D unclear. Germline V gene sequence: CDR1 KGHSH, CDR2 LQKENI. V shed 1 base and J shed 0 bases, with 7 bases lying between them. This CDR3 has 15 amino acids. The DNA of the CDR3 is TGTGCCAGCTCACCACGGGGAGATAGCAATCAGCCCCAGCATTTT. Encoded protein: CASSPRGDSNQPQHF.

The chain carries TRBV27 and TRBJ2-7; perhaps TRBD2 as D (5 bases). V lost 5 bases, J lost 2 bases, and 13 bases lay in between. Germline loops: CDR1 MNHEY, CDR2 SMNVEV (reference sequence). The CDR3 is 14 amino acids. The CDR3 loop is CASSLKRGAYEQYV. In DNA form, the CDR3 reads TGTGCCAGCAGTCTGAAACGGGGAGCCTACGAGCAGTACGTC.

The genes are TRBV5-4 and TRBJ1-3; TRBD1 matches at 7 bases. V dropped 4 bases and J dropped 0; count of bases not matched to a gene: 7. This CDR3 region has 16 residues. The germline V gene has CDR1 SGHNT and CDR2 YYREEE (reference sequence). CDR3 protein: CASSADRTGSGNTIYF. Written as DNA, the CDR3 is TGTGCCAGCAGCGCCGACAGGACAGGCTCTGGAAACACCATATATTTT.

The genes are TRBV7-9 and TRBJ2-5; D might be TRBD2 (6 bases). The ends were cut back, 8 bases at V and 3 bases at J, with 19 bases in the middle. The CDR3 runs 15 residues. Germline CDR1 SEHNR, CDR2 FQNEAQ (reference sequence). In DNA, the CDR3 is TGTGCCAGCCGCCCCCTACGGGGCGGGGAAGAGACCCAGTACTTC. Its protein product is CASRPLRGGEETQYF.

Note on this clone: One junction end does not reproduce the germline sequence, and a read error may be involved. J is TRBJ2-3 and V is TRBV25-1, with a tentative D call TRBD1 (6 bases). The length of the CDR3 is 17 residues. Germline values: CDR1 MGHDK, CDR2 SYGVNS. CDR3: CASSQGTWGFSTDTEYF. CDR3 coding DNA: TGTGCCAGCAGTCAGGGGACGTGGGGGTTTTCCACAGATACGGAGTATTTT.

CDR3 sequence: CASSSSPGLTYEQYF. DNA for the CDR3: TGTGCCAGCAGCTCTAGTCCCGGATTGACGTACGAGCAGTACTTC. J is TRBJ2-7 and V is TRBV7-2; D is unresolved. Germline loops: CDR1 SGHTA, CDR2 FQGNSA. Trimming stripped 4 bases from V and 4 bases from J, with 17 bases between. The CDR3 contains 15 residues.

The chain uses TRBV9 and TRBJ2-1; D may be TRBD2 (7 bases). The germline CDR1 and CDR2 sequences are SGDLS and YYNGEE. Trimming stripped 0 bases from V and 13 bases from J, with 11 bases between. This CDR3 has 12 amino acids. DNA of the CDR3: TGTGCCAGCAGCGTAGAGGGGGGGGGACAGTTCTTC. Residues: CASSVEGGGQFF.

This chain joins TRBV5-8 and TRBJ2-1, with D tentatively TRBD1 (5 bases). V lost 4 bases and J 9 bases, leaving 14 bases between the germline ends. This CDR3 region has 13 residues. The germline gives CDR1 SGHTS, CDR2 YDEGEE. The CDR3 DNA is TGTGCCAGCAGCAAACAGATAGACAGTGAGCAGTTCTTC. Translated, it gives CASSKQIDSEQFF. Full variable domain (rest looked up from reference TRBV5-8 and TRBJ2-1): EAGVTQSPTHLIKTRGQQATLRCSPISGHTSVYWYQQALGLGLQFLLWYDEGEERNRGNFPPRFSGRQFPNYSSELNVNALELEDSALYLCASSKQIDSEQFFGPGTRLTVL.

This clone showed up just a few times. The chain links TRBV7-9 to TRBJ1-5; D is unclear. Germline CDR1 is SEHNR and CDR2 is FQNEAQ (reference sequence). Trimming removed 1 base from V and 6 bases from J, with 10 bases in between. The CDR3 extends over 14 amino acids. The CDR3 sequence: CASSLGAGIQPQHF. The CDR3 nucleotides are TGTGCCAGCAGCTTAGGAGCGGGGATTCAGCCCCAGCATTTT.

This chain uses TRBV7-3 with TRBJ2-2; 8 bases align to TRBD2. The CDR3 has 16 residues. The germline V gene has CDR1 SGHTA and CDR2 FQGTGA. With V trimmed by 2 bases and J by 5 bases, 7 bases remained unmatched. This CDR3 is CASSLQAGVGTGELFF. The CDR3 DNA reads as TGTGCCAGCAGCTTACAAGCGGGGGTCGGAACCGGGGAGCTGTTTTTT. The full variable domain, its missing parts supplied by reference TRBV7-3 and TRBJ2-2, is GAGVSQTPSNKVTEKGKYVELRCDPISGHTALYWYRQSLGQGPEFLIYFQGTGAADDSGLPNDRFFAVRPEGSVSTLKIQRTERGDSAVYLCASSLQAGVGTGELFFGEGSRLTVL.

V and J are TRBV7-8 and TRBJ2-2; the match to TRBD2 covers 9 bases. V lost 4 bases and J lost 3; bases outside the gene matches: 9. This CDR3 comprises 17 residues. Germline CDR1 reads SGHVS; CDR2 reads FQNEAQ. The CDR3 reads CASSSSGRGGDTGELFF. The CDR3 DNA reads as TGTGCCAGCAGCTCCTCCGGGCGGGGGGGTGACACCGGGGAGCTGTTTTTT.

This clone was picked up one time. The rearrangement joins TRBV2 to TRBJ2-2, with TRBD1 matching over 11 bases. CDR1 SNHLY and CDR2 FYNNEI come from the germline V gene. The CDR3 consists of 15 residues. V lost 7 bases, J lost 5 bases, and 6 bases stayed unmatched. Here the CDR3 DNA reads TGTGCCAGCACCTCCGGGACAGGGGGGACCGGGGAGCTGTTTTTT. It codes for CASTSGTGGTGELFF. The full variable domain, in which reference TRBV2 and TRBJ2-2 provide the parts outside the CDR3, is EPEVTQTPSHQVTQMGQEVILRCVPISNHLYFYWYRQILGQKVEFLVSFYNNEISEKSEIFDDQFSVERPDGSNFTLKIRSTKLEDSAMYFCASTSGTGGTGELFFGEGSRLTVL.

The rearrangement links TRBV28 to TRBJ1-5, with 7 bases aligning to TRBD1. This CDR3 contains 14 residues. Germline loops: CDR1 MDHEN, CDR2 SYDVKM. Unmatched junction bases numbered 12, after V lost 7 bases and J lost 9 bases. CDR3: CASTTTGEVGPQHF. For the CDR3, the DNA is TGTGCCAGCACCACTACAGGGGAGGTTGGGCCCCAGCATTTT.

The V and J genes are TRBV7-2 and TRBJ1-2; 10 positions agree with TRBD1. CDR1 and CDR2 from the germline V gene are SGHTA and FQGNSA. The CDR3 length is 14 residues. With V trimmed by 4 bases and J by 10 bases, 9 bases remained unmatched. The CDR3: CASSSRWTGGLYTF. CDR3 nucleotide sequence: TGTGCCAGCAGCTCCCGCTGGACAGGGGGGCTCTACACCTTC.

The V call is TRBV5-6, the J call TRBJ1-6; D ambiguous. The CDR3 spans 16 residues. Trimming pared 1 base from V and 0 bases from J, leaving 8 bases between. Germline values: CDR1 SGHDT, CDR2 YYEEEE. The DNA of the CDR3 is TGTGCCAGCAGCTTGATGGGGAGCTCCTATAATTCACCCCTCCACTTT. Translating gives CASSLMGSSYNSPLHF.